This record concerns one T cell receptor beta chain sequence. The sample is drawn from a study of blood T cell repertoires in COVID-19. Study summary: T cells, B-cell-depleted T cells, or PBMCs supplied cDNA or gDNA.

The data were produced by immunoSEQ multiplex PCR, yet TCRdb's version contains in-frame clones alone and is incomplete. The data contain roughly 360,000 clones, roughly 88% of them singletons. The CDR3 sequence is 13 residues long. Looked up from germline, CDR1 is LGHNT and CDR2 is FRNRAP. V was shortened by 3 bases and J by 5 bases, with 10 bases between the two germline ends. V and J are TRBV12-5 and TRBJ1-1; D is possibly TRBD1 (6 bases). The sample taken for sequencing was PBMCs or T cells enriched from blood (not recorded which). This TCR derives from a woman under 40 with acute COVID-19. DNA of the CDR3: TGTGCTAGTGGTTTCGGTCAGGGGACTGAAGCTTTCTTT. This gives the protein CASGFGQGTEAFF.